This T cell receptor (beta chain) was recorded in a study of molecular identifiers for immune sequencing clone quantification. Study-wide background: Naive CD8 cell RNA, from 20,000 or 100,000 cells, was split five ways in replicates, with four sequenced. Study-level results: Barcode-sharing identical TCR molecules could underestimate highly expanded clone sizes. Clonotypes surpassing 20 RNA copies contained over 97% of effector molecules, versus under 1% in naive cells.

Sorting was used to obtain naive CD8 T cells (CD8+CD4-CCR7+CD45RA+). TCRdb re-derived calls from the PCR reads in MiXCR, one entry per CDR3 protein. Of roughly 40,000 distinct CDR3 sequences in the sample, around 20% were seen once. CDR3 length: 14 residues. Looked up from germline, CDR1 is MNHEY and CDR2 is SMNVEV (reference sequence). Trimming stripped 5 bases from V and 4 bases from J, with 11 bases between. This clonotype was seen repeatedly, ten times or more. Antigen unknown. The chain couples TRBV27 to TRBJ2-2; D remains ambiguous. The specimen was naive CD8+ T cells from blood, with Jurkat cell RNA spiked in. Subset defined: FACS-sorted CD8+CD4-CCR7+CD45RA+ naive T cells. The receptor comes from a human donor in good health. Some libraries in this study had Jurkat cell RNA spiked in. CDR3 nucleotide sequence: TGTGCCAGCAGTGTCCTGAAAGGCACCGGGGAGCTGTTTTTT. Translating it yields CASSVLKGTGELFF.